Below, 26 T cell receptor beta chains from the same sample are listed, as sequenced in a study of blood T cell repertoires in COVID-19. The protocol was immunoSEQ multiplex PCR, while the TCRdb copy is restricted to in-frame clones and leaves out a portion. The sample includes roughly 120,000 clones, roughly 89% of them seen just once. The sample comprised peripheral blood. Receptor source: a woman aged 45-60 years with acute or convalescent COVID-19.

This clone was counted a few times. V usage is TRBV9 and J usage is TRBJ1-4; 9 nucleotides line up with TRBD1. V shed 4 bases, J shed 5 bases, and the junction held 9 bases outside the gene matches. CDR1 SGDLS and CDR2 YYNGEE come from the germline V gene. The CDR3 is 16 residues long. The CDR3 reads CASSPGTGKGNEKLFF. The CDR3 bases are TGTGCCAGCAGCCCTGGGACAGGGAAGGGGAATGAAAAACTGTTTTTT.

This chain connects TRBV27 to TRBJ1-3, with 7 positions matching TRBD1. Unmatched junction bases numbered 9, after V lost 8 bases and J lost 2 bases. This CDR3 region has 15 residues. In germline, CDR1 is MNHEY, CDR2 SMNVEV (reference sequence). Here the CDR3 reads CASGRFDRAGNTIYF. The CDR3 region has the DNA TGTGCCAGCGGGCGATTTGACAGGGCTGGAAACACCATATATTTT.

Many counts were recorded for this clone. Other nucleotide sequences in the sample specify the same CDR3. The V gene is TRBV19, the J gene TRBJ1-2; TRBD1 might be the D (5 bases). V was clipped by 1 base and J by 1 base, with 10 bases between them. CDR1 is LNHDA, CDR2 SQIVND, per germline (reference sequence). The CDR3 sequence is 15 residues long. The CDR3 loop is CASSIGRGLNYGYTF. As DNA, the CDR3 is TGTGCCAGTAGTATAGGGCGGGGCCTTAACTATGGCTACACCTTC.

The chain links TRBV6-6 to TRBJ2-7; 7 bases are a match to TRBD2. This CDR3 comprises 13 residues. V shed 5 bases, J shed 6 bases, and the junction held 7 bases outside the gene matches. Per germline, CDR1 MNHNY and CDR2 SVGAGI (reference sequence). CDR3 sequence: CASSRGLPAEQYF. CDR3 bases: TGTGCCAGCAGTAGGGGACTACCCGCCGAGCAGTACTTC.

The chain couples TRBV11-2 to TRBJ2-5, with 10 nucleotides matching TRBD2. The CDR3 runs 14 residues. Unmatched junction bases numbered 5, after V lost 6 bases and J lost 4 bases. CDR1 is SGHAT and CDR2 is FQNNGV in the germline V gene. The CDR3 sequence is CASSLAGEGETQYF. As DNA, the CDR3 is TGTGCCAGCAGTCTAGCGGGAGAGGGAGAGACCCAGTACTTC.

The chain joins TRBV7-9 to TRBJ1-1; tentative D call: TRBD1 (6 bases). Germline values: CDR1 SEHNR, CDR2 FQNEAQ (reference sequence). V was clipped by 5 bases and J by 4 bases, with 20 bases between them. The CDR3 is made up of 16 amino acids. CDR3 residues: CASSPINWGPITEAFF. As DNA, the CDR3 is TGTGCCAGCAGCCCAATCAACTGGGGGCCGATCACTGAAGCTTTCTTT.

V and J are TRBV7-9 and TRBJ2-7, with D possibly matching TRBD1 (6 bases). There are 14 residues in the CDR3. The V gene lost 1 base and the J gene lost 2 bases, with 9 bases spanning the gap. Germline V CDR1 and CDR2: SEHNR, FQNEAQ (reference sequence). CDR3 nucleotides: TGTGCCAGCAGCTTAGAGACAGGAGCCTACGAGCAGTACTTC. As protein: CASSLETGAYEQYF.

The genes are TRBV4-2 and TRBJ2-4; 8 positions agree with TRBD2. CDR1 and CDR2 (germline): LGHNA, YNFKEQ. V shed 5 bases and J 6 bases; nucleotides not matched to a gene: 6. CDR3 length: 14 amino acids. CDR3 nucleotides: TGTGCCAGCAGCGGATCGGCGGGGGGAAACATTCAGTACTTC. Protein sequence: CASSGSAGGNIQYF.

CDR3 nucleotides: TGTGCCAGCAGTGTTCGGCAGGGGGCGGGAGAGACCCAGTACTTC. This codes for CASSVRQGAGETQYF. The J gene is TRBJ2-5, the V gene TRBV2; 8 nucleotides line up with TRBD1. The V gene end was trimmed by 4 bases and the J gene end by 4 bases; junction bases not matched to a gene: 8. The V gene's germline CDR1 is SNHLY and CDR2 FYNNEI. The CDR3 has 15 residues. Together with reference TRBV2 and TRBJ2-5, the CDR3 gives the full variable domain: EPEVTQTPSHQVTQMGQEVILRCVPISNHLYFYWYRQILGQKVEFLVSFYNNEISEKSEIFDDQFSVERPDGSNFTLKIRSTKLEDSAMYFCASSVRQGAGETQYFGPGTRLLVL.

CDR3 in DNA: TGCGCCAGCAGTCAATCTGCATGCCGGGATAAGATAGGCACAGATACGCAGTATTTT. Translation gives CASSQSACRDKIGTDTQYF. The chain has TRBV23-1 and TRBJ2-3; a possible D gene is TRBD2 (5 bases). TRBV23-1 is assigned to the ORF class and has an uncertain function. The CDR3 covers 19 residues. Trimming left V 0 bases short and J 1 base short, with 20 bases between.

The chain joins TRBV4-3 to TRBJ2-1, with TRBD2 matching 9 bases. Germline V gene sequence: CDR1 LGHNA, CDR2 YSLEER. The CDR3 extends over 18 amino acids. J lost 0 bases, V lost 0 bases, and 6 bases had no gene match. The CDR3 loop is CASSQELAGPSSYNEQFF. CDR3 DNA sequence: TGCGCCAGCAGCCAAGAACTAGCGGGCCCTAGCTCCTACAATGAGCAGTTCTTC.

The CDR3 DNA reads TGCGCCAGCAGCTCAGTGGCAAACACTGAAGCTTTCTTT. Amino acids: CASSSVANTEAFF. This chain links TRBV5-1 with TRBJ1-1; D is undetermined. The CDR3 has 13 amino acids. The V end lost 3 bases, the J end lost 2 bases, and 8 bases lay between the germline ends. The germline V gene has CDR1 SGHRS and CDR2 YFSETQ.

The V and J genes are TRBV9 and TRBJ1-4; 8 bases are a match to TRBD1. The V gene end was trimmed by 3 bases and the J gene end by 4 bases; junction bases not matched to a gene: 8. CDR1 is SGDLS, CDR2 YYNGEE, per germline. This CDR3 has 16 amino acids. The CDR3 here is CASSAAGTGNNEKLFF. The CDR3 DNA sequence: TGTGCCAGCAGCGCAGCCGGGACAGGAAATAATGAAAAACTGTTTTTT.

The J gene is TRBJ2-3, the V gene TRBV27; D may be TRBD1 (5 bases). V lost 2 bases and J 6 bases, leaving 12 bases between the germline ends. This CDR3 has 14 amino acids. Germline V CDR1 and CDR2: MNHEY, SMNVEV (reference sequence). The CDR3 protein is CASSLPGALDTQYF. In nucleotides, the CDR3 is TGTGCCAGCAGTTTACCTGGGGCCCTCGATACGCAGTATTTT.

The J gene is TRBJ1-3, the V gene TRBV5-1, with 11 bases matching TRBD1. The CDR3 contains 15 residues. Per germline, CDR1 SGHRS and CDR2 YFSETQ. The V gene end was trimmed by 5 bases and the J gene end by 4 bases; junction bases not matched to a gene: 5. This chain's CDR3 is CASRYGQGAGNTIYF. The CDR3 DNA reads TGCGCCAGCAGATACGGACAGGGGGCAGGAAACACCATATATTTT.

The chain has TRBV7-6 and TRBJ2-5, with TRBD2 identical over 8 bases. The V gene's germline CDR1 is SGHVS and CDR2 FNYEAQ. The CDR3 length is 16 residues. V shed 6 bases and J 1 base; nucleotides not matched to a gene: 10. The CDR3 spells CASSFRLAGSQETQYF. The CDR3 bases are TGTGCCAGCAGTTTCCGTTTAGCGGGGAGCCAAGAGACCCAGTACTTC.

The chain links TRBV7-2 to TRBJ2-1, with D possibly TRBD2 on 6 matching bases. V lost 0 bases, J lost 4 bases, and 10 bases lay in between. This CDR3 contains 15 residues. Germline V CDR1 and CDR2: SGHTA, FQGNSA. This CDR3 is CASSLASGGYNEQFF. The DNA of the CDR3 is TGTGCCAGCAGCTTAGCTAGCGGAGGGTACAATGAGCAGTTCTTC.

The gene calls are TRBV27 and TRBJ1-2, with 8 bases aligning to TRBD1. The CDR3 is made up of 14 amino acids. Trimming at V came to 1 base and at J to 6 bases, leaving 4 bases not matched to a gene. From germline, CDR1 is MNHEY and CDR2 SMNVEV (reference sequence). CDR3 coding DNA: TGTGCCAGCAGTTTATGGCAGGGGGCCAATGGCTACACCTTC. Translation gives CASSLWQGANGYTF.

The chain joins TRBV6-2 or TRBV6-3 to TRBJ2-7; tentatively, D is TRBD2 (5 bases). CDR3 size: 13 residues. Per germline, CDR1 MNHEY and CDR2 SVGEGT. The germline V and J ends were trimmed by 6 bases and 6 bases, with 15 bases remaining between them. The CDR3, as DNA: TGTGCCAGCAGCTCTTCCGGACTGGGCGAGCAGTACTTC. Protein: CASSSSGLGEQYF.

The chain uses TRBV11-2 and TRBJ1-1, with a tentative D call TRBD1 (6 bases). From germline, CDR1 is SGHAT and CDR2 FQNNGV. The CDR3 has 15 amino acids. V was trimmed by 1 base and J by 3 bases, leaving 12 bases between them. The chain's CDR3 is CASSLVLGGDTEAFF. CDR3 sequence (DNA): TGTGCCAGCAGCTTAGTTTTAGGGGGGGACACTGAAGCTTTCTTT.

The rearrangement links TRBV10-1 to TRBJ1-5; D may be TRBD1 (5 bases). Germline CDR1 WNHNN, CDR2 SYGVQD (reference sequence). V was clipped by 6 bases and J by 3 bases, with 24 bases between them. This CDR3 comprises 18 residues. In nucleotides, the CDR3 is TGCGCCAGCAGCCATTCGCCGGACCTCGGGGGGGACAATCAGCCCCAGCATTTT. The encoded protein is CASSHSPDLGGDNQPQHF.

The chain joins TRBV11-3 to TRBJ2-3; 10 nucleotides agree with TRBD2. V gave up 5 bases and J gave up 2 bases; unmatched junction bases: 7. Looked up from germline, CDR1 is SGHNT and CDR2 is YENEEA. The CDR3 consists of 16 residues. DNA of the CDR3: TGTGCCAGCAGCCTCCCACTAGCGGGGTACACAGATACGCAGTATTTT. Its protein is CASSLPLAGYTDTQYF. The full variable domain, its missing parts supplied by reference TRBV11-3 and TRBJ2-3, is EAGVVQSPRYKIIEKKQPVAFWCNPISGHNTLYWYLQNLGQGPELLIRYENEEAVDDSQLPKDRFSAERLKGVDSTLKIQPAELGDSAVYLCASSLPLAGYTDTQYFGPGTRLTVL.

This CDR3 reads CASSLSQGLSSYNSPLHF. The CDR3 DNA follows: TGTGCCAGCAGCTTATCCCAGGGTCTAAGCTCCTATAATTCACCCCTCCACTTT. The J gene is TRBJ1-6, the V gene TRBV11-2, with D possibly matching TRBD1 (5 bases). The V gene lost 2 bases and the J gene lost 0 bases, with 14 bases spanning the gap. Germline-derived CDR1 and CDR2 are SGHAT and FQNNGV. This CDR3 is built from 18 residues.

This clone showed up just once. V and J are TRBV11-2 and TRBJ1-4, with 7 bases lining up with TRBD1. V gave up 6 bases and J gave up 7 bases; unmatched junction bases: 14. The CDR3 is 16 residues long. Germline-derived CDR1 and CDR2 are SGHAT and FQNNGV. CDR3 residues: CASRMQLGTEGEKLFF. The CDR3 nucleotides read TGTGCCAGCAGGATGCAGCTTGGGACAGAGGGTGAAAAACTGTTTTTT.

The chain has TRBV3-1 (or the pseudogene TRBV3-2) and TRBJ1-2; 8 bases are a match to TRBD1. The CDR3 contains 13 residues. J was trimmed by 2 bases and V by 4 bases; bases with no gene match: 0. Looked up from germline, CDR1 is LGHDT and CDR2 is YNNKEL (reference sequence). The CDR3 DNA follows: TGTGCCAGCAGCCGGGACAGGAACTATGGCTACACCTTC. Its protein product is CASSRDRNYGYTF.

The CDR3, as DNA: TGCGCCAGCAGCTTATCGGCGGGAAAAGAGACCCAGTACTTC. It translates to CASSLSAGKETQYF. This chain joins TRBV5-1 and TRBJ2-5; possibly TRBD2 for D (6 bases). CDR3 size: 14 residues. Germline assignment: CDR1 SGHRS and CDR2 YFSETQ. V was clipped by 2 bases and J by 3 bases, with 11 bases between them. Full variable domain (rest looked up from reference TRBV5-1 and TRBJ2-5): KAGVTQTPRYLIKTRGQQVTLSCSPISGHRSVSWYQQTPGQGLQFLFEYFSETQRNKGNFPGRFSGRQFSNSRSEMNVSTLELGDSALYLCASSLSAGKETQYFGPGTRLLVL.